This entry features one TCR beta chain sequence. The CDR3 runs 15 residues. The trim removed 4 bases at V and 1 base at J, leaving 2 bases unmatched. Per the germline V gene, CDR1 is WNHNN and CDR2 is SYGVQD (reference sequence). This record belongs to a study of blood T cell repertoires in COVID-19. Study context: From T cells, B-cell-depleted T cells, or PBMCs came the material, which was cDNA or gDNA.

In the source study's methods: From reference gene primer amplification, estimates of nucleated cell counts were derived. Repertoires were generated with immunoSEQ multiplex PCR, while TCRdb's copy carries only in-frame clones and drops some. That table is the source of V, J and clone size, and D and trimming were worked out from the DNA. The sample shows about 320,000 clones, roughly nine tenths of them seen only once. A Seattle source enrolled patients during active infection and followed them longitudinally. This chain links TRBV10-1 with TRBJ2-2; TRBD2 aligns across 8 bases. The sequence came from a woman younger than 45 with COVID-19, enrolled during active disease. Sequencing was done on a sample of peripheral blood. This CDR3 reads CASSALAENTGELFF. The CDR3 bases are TGCGCCAGCAGTGCACTAGCGGAGAACACCGGGGAGCTGTTTTTT.